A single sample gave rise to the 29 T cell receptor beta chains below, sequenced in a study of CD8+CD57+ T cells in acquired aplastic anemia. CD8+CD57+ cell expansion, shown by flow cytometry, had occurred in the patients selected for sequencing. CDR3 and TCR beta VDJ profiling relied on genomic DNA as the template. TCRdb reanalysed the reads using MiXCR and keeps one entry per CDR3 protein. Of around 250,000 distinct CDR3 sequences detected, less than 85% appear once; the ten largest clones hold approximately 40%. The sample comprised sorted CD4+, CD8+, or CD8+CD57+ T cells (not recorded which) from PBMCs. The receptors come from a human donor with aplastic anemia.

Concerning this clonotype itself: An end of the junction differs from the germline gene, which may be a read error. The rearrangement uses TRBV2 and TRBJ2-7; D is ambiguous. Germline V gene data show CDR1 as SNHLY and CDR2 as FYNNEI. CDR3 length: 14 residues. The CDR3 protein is CASSYVQSNYDQYF. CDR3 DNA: TGTGCCAGCAGTTACGTGCAGAGTAATTACGACCAGTATTTC.

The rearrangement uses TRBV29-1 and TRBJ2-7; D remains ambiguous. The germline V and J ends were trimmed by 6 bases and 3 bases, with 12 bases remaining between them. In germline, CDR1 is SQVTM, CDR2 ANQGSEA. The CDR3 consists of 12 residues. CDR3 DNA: TGCAGCGTCAGGTATGGAATCTACGAGCAGTACTTC. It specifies CSVRYGIYEQYF.

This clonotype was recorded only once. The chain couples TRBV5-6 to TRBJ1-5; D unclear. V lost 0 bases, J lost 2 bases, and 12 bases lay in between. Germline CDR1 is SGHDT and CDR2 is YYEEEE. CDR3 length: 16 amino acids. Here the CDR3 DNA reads TGTGCCAGCAGCTTGGGCGGGGAAAGCGGCAATCAGCCCCAGCATTTT. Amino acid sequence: CASSLGGESGNQPQHF.

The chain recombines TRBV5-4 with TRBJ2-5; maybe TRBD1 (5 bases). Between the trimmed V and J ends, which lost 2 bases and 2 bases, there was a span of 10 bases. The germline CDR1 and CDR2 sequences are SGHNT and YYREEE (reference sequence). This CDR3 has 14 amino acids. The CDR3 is CASSFTQGQETQYF. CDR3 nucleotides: TGTGCCAGCAGCTTTACTCAGGGACAAGAGACCCAGTACTTC.

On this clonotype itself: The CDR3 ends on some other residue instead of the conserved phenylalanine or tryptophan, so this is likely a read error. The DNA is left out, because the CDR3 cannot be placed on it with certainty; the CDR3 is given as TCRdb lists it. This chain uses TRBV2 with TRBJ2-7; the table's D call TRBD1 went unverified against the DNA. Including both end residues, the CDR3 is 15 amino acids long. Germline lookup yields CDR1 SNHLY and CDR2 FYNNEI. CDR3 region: CASGDLEPQMYELYL.

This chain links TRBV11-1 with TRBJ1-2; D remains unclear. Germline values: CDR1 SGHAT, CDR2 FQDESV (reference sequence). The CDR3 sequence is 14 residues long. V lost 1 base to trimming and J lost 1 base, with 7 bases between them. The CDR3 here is CASSLGLHNYGYTF. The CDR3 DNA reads TGTGCCAGCAGCTTAGGCCTCCATAACTATGGCTACACCTTC.

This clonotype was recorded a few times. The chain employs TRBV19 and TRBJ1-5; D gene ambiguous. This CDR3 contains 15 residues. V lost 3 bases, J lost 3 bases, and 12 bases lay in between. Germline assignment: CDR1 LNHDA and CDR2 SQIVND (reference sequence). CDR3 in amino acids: CASSIQADPNQPQHF. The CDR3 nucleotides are TGTGCCAGTAGTATTCAGGCAGATCCCAATCAGCCCCAGCATTTT. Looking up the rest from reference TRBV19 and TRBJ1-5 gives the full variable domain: DGGITQSPKYLFRKEGQNVTLSCEQNLNHDAMYWYRQDPGQGLRLIYYSQIVNDFQKGDIAEGYSVSREKKESFPLTVTSAQKNPTAFYLCASSIQADPNQPQHFGDGTRLSIL.

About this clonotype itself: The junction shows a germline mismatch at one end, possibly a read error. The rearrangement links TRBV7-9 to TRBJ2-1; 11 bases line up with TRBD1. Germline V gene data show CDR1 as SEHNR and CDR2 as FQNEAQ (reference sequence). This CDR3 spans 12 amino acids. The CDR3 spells CAGQGARETENF. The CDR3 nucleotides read TGTGCCGGACAGGGGGCAAGAGAGACCGAGAACTTC.

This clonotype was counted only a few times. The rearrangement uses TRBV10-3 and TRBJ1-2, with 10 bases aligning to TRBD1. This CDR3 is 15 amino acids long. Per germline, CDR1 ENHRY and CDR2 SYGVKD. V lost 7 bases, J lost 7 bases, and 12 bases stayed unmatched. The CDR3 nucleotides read TGTGCCATCACTCCCGAGGGGACAGGGGTGGTTGGCTACACCTTC. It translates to CAITPEGTGVVGYTF.

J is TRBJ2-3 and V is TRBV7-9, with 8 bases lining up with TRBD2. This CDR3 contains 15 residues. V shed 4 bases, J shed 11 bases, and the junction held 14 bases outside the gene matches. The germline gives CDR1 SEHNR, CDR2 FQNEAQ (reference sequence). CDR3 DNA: TGTGCCAGCAGCTCAGAAAGAAGCGGGGGAAGTAAGCAGTATTTT. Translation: CASSSERSGGSKQYF.

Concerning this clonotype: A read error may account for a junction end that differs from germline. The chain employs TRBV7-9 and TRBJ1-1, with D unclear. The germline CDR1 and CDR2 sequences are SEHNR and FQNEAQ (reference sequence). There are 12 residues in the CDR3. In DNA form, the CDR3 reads TGTGCCAGCAGCTTTGCCTCAGCTCAGGCTTCCTTC. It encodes CASSFASAQASF.

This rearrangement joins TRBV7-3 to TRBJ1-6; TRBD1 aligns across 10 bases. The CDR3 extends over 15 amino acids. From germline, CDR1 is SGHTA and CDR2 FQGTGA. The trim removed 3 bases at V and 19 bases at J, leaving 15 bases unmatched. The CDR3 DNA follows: TGTGCCAGCAGCTTGGGACAGGGGATGGTCGCACCGGGGCACTTT. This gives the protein CASSLGQGMVAPGHF.

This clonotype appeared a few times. The CDR3 loop reads CAWRVSGRGDEQFF. CDR3 nucleotide sequence: TGTGCCTGGAGAGTTAGCGGGAGGGGCGATGAGCAGTTCTTC. V is TRBV30 and J is TRBJ2-1, with 11 bases identical to TRBD2. Germline V gene lookup returns CDR1 GTSNPN and CDR2 SVGIG (reference sequence). V gave up 3 bases and J gave up 8 bases; unmatched junction bases: 6. The CDR3 has 14 residues.

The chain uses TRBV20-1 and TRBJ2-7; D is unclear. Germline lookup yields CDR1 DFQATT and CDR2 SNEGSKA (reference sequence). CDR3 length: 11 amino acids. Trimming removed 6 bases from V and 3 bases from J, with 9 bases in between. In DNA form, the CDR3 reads TGCAGTGCAGGAAAGAACTACGAGCAGTACGTC. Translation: CSAGKNYEQYV.

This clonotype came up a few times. CDR3 region: CASSEIEKQYF. The DNA for the CDR3 is TGTGCCAGCAGTGAGATAGAAAAGCAGTACTTC. This chain joins TRBV2 and TRBJ2-7; no definite D call. The V end was cut by 3 bases, the J end by 8 bases, with 8 bases between. Germline CDR1 is SNHLY and CDR2 is FYNNEI. The CDR3 covers 11 residues.

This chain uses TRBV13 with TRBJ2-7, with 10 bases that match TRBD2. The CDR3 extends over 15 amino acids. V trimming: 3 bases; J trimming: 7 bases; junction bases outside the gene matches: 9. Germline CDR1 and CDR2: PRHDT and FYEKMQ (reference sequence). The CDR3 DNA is TGTGCCAGCAGCTTGGGACTAGCGTTGGGGAATGAGCAGTACGTC. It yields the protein CASSLGLALGNEQYV.

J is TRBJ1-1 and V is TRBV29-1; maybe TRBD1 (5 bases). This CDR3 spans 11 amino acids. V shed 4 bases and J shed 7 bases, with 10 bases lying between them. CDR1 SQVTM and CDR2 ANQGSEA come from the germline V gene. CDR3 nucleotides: TGCAGCGTTGGTGGGGCGGTTGAAGCTTTCTTT. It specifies CSVGGAVEAFF. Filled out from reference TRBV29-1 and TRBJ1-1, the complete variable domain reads SAVISQKPSRDICQRGTSLTIQCQVDSQVTMMFWYRQQPGQSLTLIATANQGSEATYESGFVIDKFPISRPNLTFSTLTVSNMSPEDSSIYLCSVGGAVEAFFGQGTRLTVV.

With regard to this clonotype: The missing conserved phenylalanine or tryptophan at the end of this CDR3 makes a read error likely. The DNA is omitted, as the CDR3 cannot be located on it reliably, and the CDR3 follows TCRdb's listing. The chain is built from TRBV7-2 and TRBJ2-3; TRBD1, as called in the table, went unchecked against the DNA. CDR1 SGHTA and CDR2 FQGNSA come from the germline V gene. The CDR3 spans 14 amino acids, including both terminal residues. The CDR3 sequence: CASSLAGGADTRYI.

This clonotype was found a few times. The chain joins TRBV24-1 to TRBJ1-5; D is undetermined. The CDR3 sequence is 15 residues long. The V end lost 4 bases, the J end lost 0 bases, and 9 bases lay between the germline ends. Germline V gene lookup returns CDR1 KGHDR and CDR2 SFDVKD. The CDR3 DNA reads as TGTGCCACCAGTGAATCCTACGGTAGCAATCAGCCCCAGCATTTT. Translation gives CATSESYGSNQPQHF.

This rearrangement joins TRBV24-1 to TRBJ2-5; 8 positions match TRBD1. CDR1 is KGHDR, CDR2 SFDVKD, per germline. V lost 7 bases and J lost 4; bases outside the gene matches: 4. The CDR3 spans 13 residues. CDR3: CATRSRGRETQYF. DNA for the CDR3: TGTGCCACCAGGTCCAGGGGGCGAGAGACCCAGTACTTC.

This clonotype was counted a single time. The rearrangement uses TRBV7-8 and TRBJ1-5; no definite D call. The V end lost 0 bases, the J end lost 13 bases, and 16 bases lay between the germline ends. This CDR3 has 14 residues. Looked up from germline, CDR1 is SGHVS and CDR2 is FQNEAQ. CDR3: CASSLAVSNDTQHF. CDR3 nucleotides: TGTGCCAGCAGCTTAGCAGTTAGCAATGATACGCAGCATTTT.

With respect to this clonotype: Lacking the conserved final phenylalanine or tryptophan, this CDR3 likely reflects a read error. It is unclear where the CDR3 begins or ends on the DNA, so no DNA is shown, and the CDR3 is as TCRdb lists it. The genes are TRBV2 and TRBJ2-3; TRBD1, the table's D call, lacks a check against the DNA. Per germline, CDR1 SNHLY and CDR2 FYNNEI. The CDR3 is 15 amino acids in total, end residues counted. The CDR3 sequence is CASKFTGEDYEQYFC.

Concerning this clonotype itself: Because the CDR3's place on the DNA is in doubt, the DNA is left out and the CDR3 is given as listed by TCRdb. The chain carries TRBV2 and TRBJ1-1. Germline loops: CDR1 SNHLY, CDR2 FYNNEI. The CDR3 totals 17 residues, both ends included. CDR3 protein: CASSLADGYTFGSGAFF.

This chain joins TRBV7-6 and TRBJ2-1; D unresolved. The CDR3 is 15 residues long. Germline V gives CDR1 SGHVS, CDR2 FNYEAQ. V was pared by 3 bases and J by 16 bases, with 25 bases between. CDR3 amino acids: CASSLCSYNSPHHFF. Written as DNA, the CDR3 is TGTGCCAGCAGCTTGTGTTCCTATAATTCACCCCACCACTTCTTC. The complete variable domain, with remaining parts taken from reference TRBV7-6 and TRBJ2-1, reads GAGVSQSPRYKVTKRGQDVALRCDPISGHVSLYWYRQALGQGPEFLTYFNYEAQQDKSGLPNDRFSAERPEGSISTLTIQRTEQRDSAMYRCASSLCSYNSPHHFFGPGTRLTVL.

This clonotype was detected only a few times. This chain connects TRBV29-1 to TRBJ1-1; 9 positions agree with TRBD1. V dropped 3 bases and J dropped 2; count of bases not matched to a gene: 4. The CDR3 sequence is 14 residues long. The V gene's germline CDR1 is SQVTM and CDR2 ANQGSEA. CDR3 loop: CSVDRGQGNTEAFF. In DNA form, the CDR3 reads TGCAGCGTTGATAGGGGACAGGGTAACACTGAAGCTTTCTTT.

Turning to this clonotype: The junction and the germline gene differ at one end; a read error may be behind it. Here the CDR3 DNA reads TGTGCCAGCGGACACGGGCGCACAGGTAGGCTGTCTTTC. Residues: CASGHGRTGRLSF. The genes are TRBV2 and TRBJ2-3; perhaps TRBD1 as D (5 bases). The CDR3 consists of 13 residues. Germline CDR1 is SNHLY and CDR2 is FYNNEI.

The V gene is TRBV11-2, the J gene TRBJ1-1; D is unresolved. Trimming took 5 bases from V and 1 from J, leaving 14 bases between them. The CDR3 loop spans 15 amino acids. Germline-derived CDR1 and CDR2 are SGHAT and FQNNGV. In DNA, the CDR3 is TGTGCCAGCAGCCGATCCTTCGAAGGGAACACTGAAGCTTTCTTT. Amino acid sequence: CASSRSFEGNTEAFF.

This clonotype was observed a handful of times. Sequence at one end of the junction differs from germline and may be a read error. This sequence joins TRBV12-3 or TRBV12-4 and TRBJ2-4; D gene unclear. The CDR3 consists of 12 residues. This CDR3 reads CASGLAGNTQYF. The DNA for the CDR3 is TGTGCCAGCGGATTAGCTGGGAACACTCAGTACTTC.

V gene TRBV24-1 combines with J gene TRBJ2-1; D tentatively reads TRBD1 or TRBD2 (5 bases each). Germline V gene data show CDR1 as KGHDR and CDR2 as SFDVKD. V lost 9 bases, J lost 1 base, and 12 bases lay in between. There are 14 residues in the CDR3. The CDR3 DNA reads TGTGCCACCGGGACCAGCAGGTCCTACAATGAGCAGTTCTTC. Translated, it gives CATGTSRSYNEQFF.